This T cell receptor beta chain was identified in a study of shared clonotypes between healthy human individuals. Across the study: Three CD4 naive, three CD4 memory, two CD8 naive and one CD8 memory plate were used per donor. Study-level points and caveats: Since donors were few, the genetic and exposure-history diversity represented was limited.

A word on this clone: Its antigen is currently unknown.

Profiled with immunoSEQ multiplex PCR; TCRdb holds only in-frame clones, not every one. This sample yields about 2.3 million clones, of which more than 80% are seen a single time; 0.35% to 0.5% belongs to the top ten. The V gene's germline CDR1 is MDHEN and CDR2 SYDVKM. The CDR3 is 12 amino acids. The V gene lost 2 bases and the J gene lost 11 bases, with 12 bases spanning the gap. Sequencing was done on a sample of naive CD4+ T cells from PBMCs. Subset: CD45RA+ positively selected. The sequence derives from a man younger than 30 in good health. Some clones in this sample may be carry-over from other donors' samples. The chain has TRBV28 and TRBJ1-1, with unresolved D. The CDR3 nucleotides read TGTGCCAGCAGTTTAACCGCACGTGGGGCTTTCTTT. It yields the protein CASSLTARGAFF.